What follows describes a single T cell receptor (beta chain). Its target is not known. This may stem from a read error, because a much larger clone lies one nucleotide away. The data originate from a study of T cell repertoires in cytomegalovirus infection. Study-level background: Public signatures in TCR beta pointed to CMV infection and matching HLA type. Findings and caveats of the study: Within the response measured ex vivo, HLA-C-restricted CMV-specific TCR beta clonotypes were dominant. Cumulated frequencies of public TCR beta families served to identify carriers of CMV plus the relevant HLA.

One entry per CDR3 protein results from TCRdb running MiXCR on the reads. This table holds roughly 860,000 distinct CDR3 sequences, 32% found once. The CDR3 spans 12 residues. V was pared by 1 base and J by 11 bases, with 9 bases between. This clonotype was obtained from a human donor in good health (CMV status not recorded). Some clones in this sample may be carry-over from other donors' samples. Sequences were derived from cultured CD8+ T cells from PBMCs, sampled from culture after CMV antigen stimulation. This chain links TRBV12-3 or TRBV12-4 with TRBJ2-1; D ambiguous. The CDR3 DNA sequence: TGTGCCAGCAGTTTAGGCCGTTTTAAGCAGTTCTTC. Its protein is CASSLGRFKQFF.